The 27 T cell receptor beta chains below all came from one sample that was sequenced in a study of cytomegalovirus exposure and HLA in healthy donors. Primers included in the PCR were 60 Vbeta and 13 Jbeta primers. Assay: immunoSEQ multiplex PCR; the TCRdb copy retains only in-frame clones and omits some. The data hold about 160,000 clones, with around 85% observed a single time. The sample comprised PBMCs. The receptors come from a woman in her 30s in good health and CMV-seronegative.

The chain combines TRBV7-2 with TRBJ2-3; D is possibly TRBD1 (6 bases). Deletions cut 2 bases from V and 10 bases from J, with 7 bases between. From germline, CDR1 is SGHTA and CDR2 FQGNSA. The CDR3 length is 11 residues. CDR3 region: CASSLQGPQYF. The DNA for the CDR3 is TGTGCCAGCAGCTTACAGGGGCCGCAGTATTTT.

J is TRBJ2-7 and V is TRBV27, with D unresolved. CDR3 length: 15 residues. V was clipped by 3 bases and J by 0 bases, with 12 bases between them. Germline-derived CDR1 and CDR2 are MNHEY and SMNVEV (reference sequence). DNA for the CDR3: TGTGCCAGCAGTTTCCGGAGACCTAACTCCTACGAGCAGTACTTC. It encodes CASSFRRPNSYEQYF.

V and J are TRBV5-1 and TRBJ2-7; 9 bases map to TRBD1. Looked up from germline, CDR1 is SGHRS and CDR2 is YFSETQ. With 4 bases clipped from V and 7 bases from J, the junction kept 15 bases outside the gene matches. The CDR3 runs 16 residues. The CDR3 here is CASSTRGQGPSGEQYF. The CDR3 DNA reads TGCGCCAGCAGCACCCGAGGACAGGGGCCCTCGGGGGAGCAGTACTTC.

The CDR3 sequence is CASSESGQGITEAFF. The DNA for the CDR3 is TGTGCCAGCAGTGAATCGGGACAGGGGATCACTGAAGCTTTCTTT. V gene TRBV25-1 combines with J gene TRBJ1-1; 10 nucleotides match TRBD1. The CDR3 length is 15 residues. After removal of 1 base from V and 4 bases from J, the junction contained 3 bases not matched to a gene. CDR1 MGHDK and CDR2 SYGVNS come from the germline V gene.

The genes are TRBV10-1 and TRBJ2-3; no clear D. V lost 0 bases and J lost 5, with 9 bases in between. This CDR3 spans 14 amino acids. Germline assignment: CDR1 WNHNN and CDR2 SYGVQD (reference sequence). Here the CDR3 DNA reads TGCGCCAGCAGTGAGTCAATAGTGAAAGATACGCAGTATTTT. Translated: CASSESIVKDTQYF.

V usage is TRBV27 and J usage is TRBJ1-1, with 7 bases that match TRBD1. Germline assignment: CDR1 MNHEY and CDR2 SMNVEV (reference sequence). The J segment lost 6 bases and the V segment lost 1 base, leaving 8 bases of the junction unmatched. This CDR3 spans 15 amino acids. The CDR3 loop is CASSLWRGTEAEAFF. The CDR3 DNA is TGTGCCAGCAGTTTATGGAGAGGGACAGAGGCTGAAGCTTTCTTT.

V gene TRBV28 combines with J gene TRBJ2-7, with D maybe TRBD2 (6 bases). The CDR3 is 15 residues long. Germline values: CDR1 MDHEN, CDR2 SYDVKM. V shed 7 bases and J shed 0 bases, with 16 bases lying between them. This CDR3 reads CASTHGGASSYEQYF. In DNA form, the CDR3 reads TGTGCCAGCACCCACGGAGGGGCGAGCTCCTACGAGCAGTACTTC.

The rearrangement links TRBV11-2 to TRBJ2-3; a possible D gene is TRBD2 (5 bases). Trimming cost V 1 base and J 2 bases, with 10 bases left between them. This CDR3 has 15 residues. Germline-derived CDR1 and CDR2 are SGHAT and FQNNGV. CDR3 DNA: TGTGCCAGCAGCTTAGGCCTAGCACCCACAGATACGCAGTATTTT. Protein product: CASSLGLAPTDTQYF.

The chain joins TRBV4-2 to TRBJ1-2; D is uncertain. Germline lookup yields CDR1 LGHNA and CDR2 YNFKEQ. The CDR3 is 16 amino acids. V was pared by 0 bases and J by 4 bases, with 15 bases between. The CDR3 nucleotides read TGTGCCAGCAGCCAAGATTCGAGGGCCGCGGGCTATGGCTACACCTTC. Protein: CASSQDSRAAGYGYTF.

The chain links TRBV5-4 to TRBJ2-7, with a tentative D call TRBD1 (6 bases). Trimming took off 3 bases at V and 4 bases at J, with 11 bases between the two ends. Germline loops: CDR1 SGHNT, CDR2 YYREEE (reference sequence). This CDR3 region has 13 residues. CDR3: CASSSGARYEQYF. The DNA of the CDR3 is TGTGCCAGCAGCTCAGGGGCCAGGTACGAGCAGTACTTC.

V gene TRBV6-6 combines with J gene TRBJ1-1; D is unresolved. Germline V gene sequence: CDR1 MNHNY, CDR2 SVGAGI (reference sequence). This CDR3 comprises 14 residues. V lost 2 bases to trimming and J lost 6 bases, with 13 bases between them. CDR3 region: CASSYPVGAAEAFF. The CDR3 bases are TGTGCCAGCAGTTACCCAGTAGGCGCGGCTGAAGCTTTCTTT.

The CDR3 DNA is TGTGCCAGCAGTGGTATAGGGGGTGGCCAAGAGACCCAGTACTTC. Amino acid sequence: CASSGIGGGQETQYF. The chain joins TRBV2 to TRBJ2-5; D might be TRBD1 (6 bases). Trimming left V 4 bases short and J 1 base short, with 13 bases between. CDR1 SNHLY and CDR2 FYNNEI come from the germline V gene. This CDR3 has 15 amino acids.

Turning to this clone: Distinct nucleotide sequences in the sample also encode this CDR3. The J gene is TRBJ1-5, the V gene TRBV7-3; possible D gene TRBD1, 5 bases. Germline V gene data show CDR1 as SGHTA and CDR2 as FQGTGA. CDR3 length: 13 residues. V lost 6 bases and J 6 bases, leaving 12 bases between the germline ends. The CDR3 spells CASSIAGGQPQHF. The CDR3 DNA reads TGTGCCAGCAGTATTGCCGGGGGTCAGCCCCAGCATTTT.

The rearrangement links TRBV18 to TRBJ2-3, with 12 positions matching TRBD2. The V and J ends lost 3 bases and 3 bases, in that order; junction bases with no gene match: 7. CDR1 and CDR2 (germline): KGHSH, LQKENI. The CDR3 runs to 17 residues. This CDR3 reads CASSPTSGRLVTDTQYF. For the CDR3, the DNA is TGTGCCAGCTCACCGACTAGCGGGAGATTGGTGACAGATACGCAGTATTTT.

The chain recombines TRBV6-5 with TRBJ1-2, with a tentative D call TRBD1 (6 bases). This CDR3 is 14 amino acids long. In germline, CDR1 is MNHEY, CDR2 SVGAGI. Trimming shortened V by 4 bases and J by 3 bases, and 12 bases separated the two germline ends. The CDR3 protein is CASSLRGADYGYTF. The CDR3 DNA is TGTGCCAGCAGTTTGCGGGGGGCGGACTATGGCTACACCTTC.

This rearrangement joins TRBV12-5 to TRBJ2-2, with TRBD2 as a possible D gene (6 bases). Germline V lookup: CDR1 LGHNT, CDR2 FRNRAP. The CDR3 is 16 amino acids. V lost 4 bases, J lost 1 base, and 13 bases lay in between. CDR3 sequence (DNA): TGTGCTAGTGGTTCGAGGGGCGGGGAGAACACCGGGGAGCTGTTTTTT. The encoded protein is CASGSRGGENTGELFF.

The J gene is TRBJ1-1, the V gene TRBV6-1; D unresolved. The germline V gene encodes CDR1 MNHNS and CDR2 SASEGT. The V end was cut by 7 bases, the J end by 7 bases, with 7 bases between. The CDR3 covers 10 residues. The CDR3 protein is CASILFEAFF. In DNA, the CDR3 is TGTGCCAGCATTCTCTTTGAAGCTTTCTTT.

This chain connects TRBV6-6 to TRBJ1-2, with D perhaps TRBD1 (6 bases). With 6 bases removed from V and 3 bases from J, the gap between germline ends came to 14 bases. Germline V CDR1 and CDR2: MNHNY, SVGAGI (reference sequence). CDR3 size: 14 residues. DNA for the CDR3: TGTGCCAGCAGACCCAGACAGGCCTACTATGGCTACACCTTC. Translation gives CASRPRQAYYGYTF.

J is TRBJ2-3 and V is TRBV28, with D uncertain. CDR3 length: 14 residues. V was shortened by 2 bases and J by 1 base, with 7 bases between the two germline ends. The germline V gene encodes CDR1 MDHEN and CDR2 SYDVKM. CDR3 DNA sequence: TGTGCCAGCAGTTTAGCGGCAGGCACAGATACGCAGTATTTT. Translating it yields CASSLAAGTDTQYF.

The V call is TRBV4-3, the J call TRBJ2-1; the match to TRBD2 covers 7 bases. V shed 0 bases, J shed 6 bases, and the junction held 8 bases outside the gene matches. The germline V gene has CDR1 LGHNA and CDR2 YSLEER. The CDR3 length is 16 residues. CDR3 protein: CASSQDRGGWSNEQFF. For the CDR3, the DNA is TGCGCCAGCAGCCAAGATAGGGGAGGGTGGTCCAATGAGCAGTTCTTC.

The chain couples TRBV9 to TRBJ2-5, with 7 nucleotides matching TRBD2. CDR1 SGDLS and CDR2 YYNGEE come from the germline V gene. The CDR3 is made up of 14 amino acids. V lost 3 bases and J lost 3; bases outside the gene matches: 5. The CDR3 DNA reads as TGTGCCAGCAGCGGGCGGCTAGCGGAAGAGACCCAGTACTTC. Protein sequence: CASSGRLAEETQYF. Full variable domain (remainder filled in from reference TRBV9 and TRBJ2-5): DSGVTQTPKHLITATGQRVTLRCSPRSGDLSVYWYQQSLDQGLQFLIQYYNGEERAKGNILERFSAQQFPDLHSELNLSSLELGDSALYFCASSGRLAEETQYFGPGTRLLVL.

The genes are TRBV5-1 and TRBJ2-3; TRBD2 aligns across 7 bases. Germline V gene data show CDR1 as SGHRS and CDR2 as YFSETQ. The length of the CDR3 is 14 residues. The junction had 5 bases not matched to a gene; V was cut back by 4 bases and J by 3 bases. CDR3 nucleotides: TGCGCCAGCAGCCATGGACTAGGGACAGATACGCAGTATTTT. Protein: CASSHGLGTDTQYF.

The J gene is TRBJ2-7, the V gene TRBV10-2, with TRBD2 matching over 16 bases. V lost 1 base to trimming and J lost 2 bases; unmatched junction nucleotides: 5. CDR1 and CDR2 from the germline V gene are WSHSY and SAAADI. The CDR3 sequence is 18 residues long. The CDR3 DNA follows: TGCGCCAGCAGTGAGTGGGCGGGACTAGCGGGAGGGCCCTACGAGCAGTACTTC. This sequence encodes CASSEWAGLAGGPYEQYF.

This clone was counted between two and nine times. The chain recombines TRBV4-3 with TRBJ2-2; D is possibly TRBD1 (5 bases). V was shortened by 1 base and J by 6 bases, with 12 bases between the two germline ends. Germline CDR1 reads LGHNA; CDR2 reads YSLEER. The CDR3 runs 15 residues. The CDR3 spells CASSQGTLGPGELFF. The DNA for the CDR3 is TGCGCCAGCAGCCAAGGGACATTGGGTCCCGGGGAGCTGTTTTTT.

This clone was picked up one time. The chain combines TRBV7-2 with TRBJ2-5, with TRBD1 matching 10 bases. Germline V lookup: CDR1 SGHTA, CDR2 FQGNSA. With 4 bases clipped from V and 2 bases from J, the junction kept 4 bases outside the gene matches. The CDR3 runs to 15 residues. This CDR3 reads CASSYRQGAQETQYF. DNA of the CDR3: TGTGCCAGCAGCTACCGACAGGGGGCGCAAGAGACCCAGTACTTC.

The table lists this clone with a few counts. The V call is TRBV27, the J call TRBJ2-7, with 10 bases identical to TRBD2. Germline V lookup: CDR1 MNHEY, CDR2 SMNVEV (reference sequence). This CDR3 contains 15 residues. The V gene end was trimmed by 6 bases and the J gene end by 7 bases; junction bases not matched to a gene: 12. The DNA of the CDR3 is TGTGCCAGCAGACCCAAAGCGGGAGGGCCAAGTGAGCAGTACTTC. Amino acids: CASRPKAGGPSEQYF.

The gene calls are TRBV29-1 and TRBJ1-2, with a tentative D call TRBD1 (6 bases). Germline CDR1 is SQVTM and CDR2 is ANQGSEA. V gave up 7 bases and J gave up 5 bases, with 17 bases separating them. The CDR3 is made up of 13 amino acids. CDR3 bases: TGCAGCGCTTCGACAGGCCCAGCTTATGGCTACACCTTC. It codes for CSASTGPAYGYTF.